The entry that follows covers one T cell receptor (beta chain) sequence. Antigen: not known. A junction boundary mismatches the germline segment, possibly from a read error. The CDR3 runs to 16 residues. Germline V gives CDR1 LNHNV, CDR2 YYDKDF (reference sequence). These data belong to a study of metastatic and nonmetastatic thyroid tumors. Study summary: Repertoire data that came from the blood and tumor or nodule tissue of malignant and benign thyroid patients were compared. Whole-study results and caveats: Benign nodules were reported to have significantly lower TCR beta diversity than malignant thyroid tumors, in blood and tumor.

Each patient went into thyroid surgery without having received any treatment. Original analysis: A classifier for distant metastasis in papillary thyroid cancer was constructed using CDR3 differences observed across clinicopathological groups. TCRdb used MiXCR to call clones anew from the PCR reads. It is TCRdb's table, rather than the study itself, that gives the V and J calls and clone size. The table has about 19,000 clones, around 40% seen once. The sequence derives from a female donor with papillary thyroid cancer or a benign thyroid nodule (not recorded which). Some clones in this sample may be carry-over from other donors' samples. The chain has TRBV15 and TRBJ2-1, with 7 nucleotides matching TRBD2. Material for sequencing was tumor tissue. CDR3 in DNA: TGTGTCACCAGCCCTCACGGACTAGAAGGATCCAATGAGCAGTTCTTC. Translating gives CVTSPHGLEGSNEQFF.